A single sample is the source of the 23 T cell receptor beta chains below, sequenced in a study of STAT5B mutations in CD4+ large granular lymphocyte leukemia. TCRdb's table, derived via immunoSEQ multiplex PCR, lists solely in-frame clones and lacks some. The sample includes about 29,000 clones, 70% to 85% of them seen just once. The specimen sequenced was CD4+ T cells from blood buffy coats. The receptors come from a human donor in good health.

V usage is TRBV29-1 and J usage is TRBJ1-5; tentatively, D is TRBD1 (6 bases). The V and J ends lost 4 bases and 0 bases respectively, with 10 bases between them. In germline, CDR1 is SQVTM, CDR2 ANQGSEA. This CDR3 comprises 14 residues. CDR3 coding DNA: TGCAGCGTTGCGATGGACAGTAGCAATCAGCCCCAGCATTTT. Protein sequence: CSVAMDSSNQPQHF.

The count of this clone is one. The rearrangement uses TRBV19 and TRBJ2-1; TRBD1 matches 9 bases. The CDR3 spans 15 residues. The trim removed 4 bases at V and 7 bases at J, leaving 8 bases unmatched. Germline assignment: CDR1 LNHDA and CDR2 SQIVND (reference sequence). The CDR3: CASSTTGTGWNEQFF. The CDR3 DNA reads as TGTGCCAGTAGTACCACCGGGACAGGGTGGAATGAGCAGTTCTTC.

The rearrangement joins TRBV21-1 to TRBJ1-2. TRBV21-1 is a known pseudogene. The CDR3 consists of 15 residues. The CDR3 protein is CASSKVSSPLYGYTF. CDR3 DNA: TGTGCCAGCAGCAAAGTCTCATCGCCCCTCTATGGCTACACCTTC.

The table lists this clone with a count of one. The V and J genes are TRBV25-1 and TRBJ1-2; D call uncertain. The V end lost 3 bases, the J end lost 8 bases, and 13 bases lay between the germline ends. The CDR3 is 13 amino acids. Germline values: CDR1 MGHDK, CDR2 SYGVNS. CDR3 sequence: CASSENLGKGYTF. In nucleotides, the CDR3 is TGTGCCAGCAGTGAGAATCTGGGTAAAGGCTACACCTTC.

The table lists this clone with a few counts. The chain has TRBV7-2 and TRBJ2-3; D remains ambiguous. Germline-derived CDR1 and CDR2 are SGHTA and FQGNSA. This CDR3 comprises 13 residues. The V end lost 5 bases, the J end lost 0 bases, and 6 bases lay between the germline ends. The CDR3 is CASSPDSTDTQYF. The CDR3 DNA reads as TGTGCCAGCAGCCCCGACAGCACAGATACGCAGTATTTT. Filled out from reference TRBV7-2 and TRBJ2-3, the complete variable domain reads GAGVSQSPSNKVTEKGKDVELRCDPISGHTALYWYRQSLGQGLEFLIYFQGNSAPDKSGLPSDRFSAERTGGSVSTLTIQRTQQEDSAVYLCASSPDSTDTQYFGPGTRLTVL.

This CDR3 is CASSLGASDTQYF. The CDR3 DNA follows: TGTGCCAGCAGCTTGGGGGCATCAGATACGCAGTATTTT. This chain links TRBV5-6 with TRBJ2-3; no clear D. This CDR3 has 13 amino acids. Germline CDR1 reads SGHDT; CDR2 reads YYEEEE. The V gene lost 0 bases and the J gene lost 4 bases, with 6 bases spanning the gap.

V is TRBV10-2 and J is TRBJ1-5; 8 positions agree with TRBD1. Germline loops: CDR1 WSHSY, CDR2 SAAADI. The CDR3 is made up of 15 amino acids. V lost 4 bases, J lost 4 bases, and 6 bases stayed unmatched. In DNA form, the CDR3 reads TGCGCCAGCAGTGTGTCAGGGGGCGTTAATCAGCCCCAGCATTTT. Its protein is CASSVSGGVNQPQHF.

This clone was seen only a few times. The gene calls are TRBV29-1 and TRBJ1-1, with TRBD1 matching over 8 bases. CDR3 length: 12 residues. Germline V gene data show CDR1 as SQVTM and CDR2 as ANQGSEA. The trim removed 7 bases at V and 3 bases at J, leaving 4 bases unmatched. CDR3 bases: TGCAGCGCCGGACAGGGCTACACTGAAGCTTTCTTT. The encoded protein is CSAGQGYTEAFF.

This rearrangement joins TRBV7-2 to TRBJ2-1; 8 positions agree with TRBD1. This CDR3 spans 15 amino acids. V dropped 1 base and J dropped 6; count of bases not matched to a gene: 5. Germline-derived CDR1 and CDR2 are SGHTA and FQGNSA. The DNA for the CDR3 is TGTGCCAGCAGCTTAGTTCAGGGGGCAGCCAATGAGCAGTTCTTC. Encoded protein: CASSLVQGAANEQFF.

The genes are TRBV5-4 and TRBJ2-5; 10 nucleotides align to TRBD1. The ends lost 3 bases at V and 12 bases at J; junction bases unmatched: 8. Germline CDR1 and CDR2: SGHNT and YYREEE (reference sequence). The CDR3 length is 13 residues. The CDR3 sequence: CASSWDRGETEYF. CDR3 sequence (DNA): TGTGCCAGCAGCTGGGACAGGGGCGAGACTGAGTACTTC.

V is TRBV18 and J is TRBJ2-5; 7 bases map to TRBD2. The CDR3 is 14 amino acids. The V and J ends lost 2 bases and 3 bases, in that order; junction bases with no gene match: 3. Germline loops: CDR1 KGHSH, CDR2 LQKENI. The CDR3 protein is CASSPDAGEETQYF. The CDR3 nucleotides are TGTGCCAGCTCACCAGATGCGGGGGAAGAGACCCAGTACTTC.

This clone showed up just a few times. The chain combines TRBV27 with TRBJ1-4; TRBD1 aligns across 8 bases. V was clipped by 5 bases and J by 3 bases; unmatched bases: 5. The CDR3 consists of 15 residues. The germline CDR1 and CDR2 sequences are MNHEY and SMNVEV (reference sequence). CDR3: CASSGQGQANEKLFF. The CDR3 DNA reads as TGTGCCAGCAGTGGACAGGGCCAGGCTAATGAAAAACTGTTTTTT.

The chain employs TRBV19 and TRBJ1-2; possibly TRBD1 for D (6 bases). The ends were cut back, 1 base at V and 7 bases at J, with 16 bases in the middle. The V gene's germline CDR1 is LNHDA and CDR2 SQIVND (reference sequence). There are 15 residues in the CDR3. The CDR3: CASSIGSGTSSGYTF. DNA of the CDR3: TGTGCCAGTAGTATAGGAAGCGGGACAAGTAGTGGCTACACCTTC.

CDR3 DNA: TGTGCCAGTAGTATGGGGGGAGTAGGCACCGGGGAGCTGTTTTTT. Translating gives CASSMGGVGTGELFF. The gene calls are TRBV19 and TRBJ2-2; perhaps TRBD2 as D (6 bases). V gave up 3 bases and J gave up 4 bases, with 12 bases separating them. Germline V gene lookup returns CDR1 LNHDA and CDR2 SQIVND (reference sequence). CDR3 length equals 15 residues. Using reference TRBV19 and TRBJ2-2 for the parts outside the CDR3, the full variable domain is DGGITQSPKYLFRKEGQNVTLSCEQNLNHDAMYWYRQDPGQGLRLIYYSQIVNDFQKGDIAEGYSVSREKKESFPLTVTSAQKNPTAFYLCASSMGGVGTGELFFGEGSRLTVL.

Concerning this clone itself: This same CDR3 is encoded by further DNA sequences in the sample. The chain couples TRBV5-1 to TRBJ1-2, with D unclear. CDR3 length: 13 amino acids. The germline gives CDR1 SGHRS, CDR2 YFSETQ. The ends were cut back, 0 bases at V and 2 bases at J, with 5 bases in the middle. In DNA, the CDR3 is TGCGCCAGCAGCTTGGCCGGAAACTATGGCTACACCTTC. Protein: CASSLAGNYGYTF.

This sequence joins TRBV25-1 and TRBJ2-1, with 7 bases that match TRBD2. CDR1 is MGHDK and CDR2 is SYGVNS in the germline V gene. CDR3 size: 15 residues. The junction had 6 bases not matched to a gene; V was cut back by 4 bases and J by 3 bases. The CDR3 DNA reads TGTGCCAGCAGTGGAGCGGGACTCAACTACAATGAGCAGTTCTTC. It specifies CASSGAGLNYNEQFF.

The chain employs TRBV29-1 and TRBJ1-1; 7 bases line up with TRBD1. The CDR3 is 12 residues long. Trimming cost V 4 bases and J 5 bases; bases outside gene matches: 4. Looked up from germline, CDR1 is SQVTM and CDR2 is ANQGSEA. CDR3 nucleotides: TGCAGCGTTGGGACAGGAGAAACTGAAGCTTTCTTT. As protein: CSVGTGETEAFF.

The gene calls are TRBV28 and TRBJ2-2; weak D call: TRBD2 (5 bases). V was shortened by 7 bases and J by 0 bases, with 9 bases between the two germline ends. The CDR3 has 14 amino acids. Looked up from germline, CDR1 is MDHEN and CDR2 is SYDVKM. CDR3 sequence reads: CASNEGSNTGELFF. The CDR3 DNA is TGTGCCAGCAATGAGGGCTCGAACACCGGGGAGCTGTTTTTT.

The V gene is TRBV10-3, the J gene TRBJ2-4; no reliable D call. Germline lookup yields CDR1 ENHRY and CDR2 SYGVKD. The V and J ends lost 4 bases and 2 bases respectively, with 9 bases between them. The CDR3 has 14 amino acids. CDR3 sequence reads: CAISVELSKNIQYF. In DNA, the CDR3 is TGTGCCATCAGTGTAGAGTTGTCCAAAAACATTCAGTACTTC.

The rearrangement joins TRBV11-2 to TRBJ2-2, with D maybe TRBD2 (6 bases). Germline CDR1 SGHAT, CDR2 FQNNGV. The CDR3 totals 16 residues. V lost 3 bases and J 2 bases, leaving 13 bases between the germline ends. This CDR3 reads CASSLLGGANTGELFF. Here the CDR3 DNA reads TGTGCCAGCAGCTTGTTAGGAGGGGCTAACACCGGGGAGCTGTTTTTT.

The chain has TRBV21-1 and TRBJ1-1. TRBV21-1 is deemed a pseudogene. The CDR3 length is 15 residues. CDR3 DNA: TGTGCCAGCAGCCTGGAAAGGGGAGCCAACACTGAAGCTTTCTTT. It translates to CASSLERGANTEAFF.

This chain links TRBV19 with TRBJ1-5; TRBD1 is a possible D gene (6 bases). The CDR3 covers 15 residues. Germline V gene data show CDR1 as LNHDA and CDR2 as SQIVND (reference sequence). V gave up 6 bases and J gave up 9 bases, with 21 bases separating them. CDR3 DNA: TGTGCCAGTAGCCCTAGGGGGGGTGAGGGGCGGCCCCAGCATTTT. Translation gives CASSPRGGEGRPQHF.

The chain couples TRBV5-4 to TRBJ1-4; D gene ambiguous. The CDR3 is made up of 14 amino acids. V lost 0 bases and J 4 bases, leaving 7 bases between the germline ends. The germline CDR1 and CDR2 sequences are SGHNT and YYREEE (reference sequence). The DNA of the CDR3 is TGTGCCAGCAGCTTGGGGACGGGTAATGAAAAACTGTTTTTT. The encoded protein is CASSLGTGNEKLFF.